The TCR beta chain described here comes from a study of regulatory T cells in long-lasting Graves disease. Broader study findings: Favoring TRBV28, TRBJ1-2 and TRBJ2-5 was a feature seen in persistent disease.

The time point was: newly diagnosed GD, antithyroid drugs for less than 3 months. From PBMCs, RNA was extracted and then used to make the TCR library. HTBI primers from iRepertoire and Arm-PCR of CDR3 regions yielded the TCR beta libraries. Using its own MiXCR run on the multiplex PCR reads, TCRdb lists one record per CDR3 protein. Counted here are 600,000 to 650,000 distinct CDR3 sequences, roughly 16% occurring once; the ten biggest clones make up roughly 18%. The CDR3 has 19 residues. Germline-derived CDR1 and CDR2 are SGHTA and FQGTGA. V was pared by 5 bases and J by 3 bases, with 16 bases of the junction left unmatched. This clonotype showed up just once. The antigen remains undetermined. With only one base between it and a far larger clone, this is likely a read error. These data were also filed under a second study, of T cells in Graves' hyperthyroidism and ophthalmopathy.

The clonotype was recovered from a woman in her 30s with Graves disease. The sample in question was peripheral blood mononuclear cells (PBMCs), obtained at new diagnosis, from a patient treated with antithyroid drugs. This chain uses TRBV7-3 with TRBJ2-1, with 10 positions matching TRBD2. The CDR3 loop reads CASSRLLAGYAGFYNEQFF. DNA for the CDR3: TGTGCCAGCAGCAGACTACTAGCGGGATATGCAGGATTCTACAATGAGCAGTTCTTC. Drawing the rest from reference TRBV7-3 and TRBJ2-1, the complete variable domain is GAGVSQTPSNKVTEKGKYVELRCDPISGHTALYWYRQSLGQGPEFLIYFQGTGAADDSGLPNDRFFAVRPEGSVSTLKIQRTERGDSAVYLCASSRLLAGYAGFYNEQFFGPGTRLTVL.